A selection of T cell receptor beta chains follows, all from one sample in a study of blood T cell repertoires in COVID-19. The table came from immunoSEQ multiplex PCR; TCRdb's copy has only in-frame clones and leaves some out. The data contain 200,000 or so clones, around 89% of them singletons. Material: PBMCs or T cells enriched from blood (not recorded which). The receptors stem from a woman aged 40 to 50 with acute COVID-19. Both conserved end residues are part of each CDR3. A D gene is named only where the DNA matches it firmly.

d_call v_call cdr3_aa
TRBD1 TRBV18 CASSPFDRATFEAFF
. TRBV21-1 CASSKRPGTSHHTDTQYF
. TRBV2 CASSVLQGYGYTF
TRBD1 TRBV9 CASSAGGGQPQHF
TRBD2 TRBV5-5 CASSLASGIYNEQFF
TRBD2 TRBV11-2 CAGQGLAGTGELFF
. TRBV7-8 CASSLLEGYNGYTF
. TRBV7-9 CASSLAPGTEAFF
. TRBV30 CAWILEAEAFF
TRBD2 TRBV5-4 CASSVLAGAETQYF
. TRBV10-1 CASDRGHPLREKLFF
TRBD2 TRBV24-1 CATSDNLAGGSRQFF
TRBD1 TRBV29-1 CSVLPTGGRAEAFF
. TRBV6-2/TRBV6-3 CASTYYQGRGYTF
. TRBV6-5 CASRRGFKDTQYF
. TRBV5-6 CASSARYTTNEKLFF
. TRBV30 CAYGSSVSEQFF
TRBD1 TRBV30 CAWSRGQSTGELFF
. TRBV19 CASKEGYGYTF
. TRBV5-4 CASSSGGQFREKLFF
. TRBV27 CASSFRGLNGYTF
TRBD1 TRBV6-5 CASSTDRTLQPQHF
. TRBV9 CASSVGIGPEQFF
. TRBV7-2 CASSPLSNEQFF
. TRBV30 CAWSVGSRRETQYF
TRBD1 TRBV29-1 CSATGALNEQFF
. TRBV6-5 CASSYGDRSITYEQYF
. TRBV7-2 CASSPDRLATNEKLFF
. TRBV4-2 CASSQIRQAAYYNSPLHF
TRBD2 TRBV20-1 CSASYLAGAGDTQYF
. TRBV7-2 CASSLERRQARELFF
TRBD1 TRBV4-3 CASSGRQGPNYGYTF
. TRBV27 CASSSLPMSRGNYNEQFF
. TRBV5-4 CASSRRDSRTDTQYF
. TRBV21-1 CASTVSGTDTQYF
. TRBV5-1 CASSLKTPNTEAFF
. TRBV16 CASSQGSLGTEAFF
TRBD2 TRBV18 CASSPMNAGGGTDTQYF
TRBD1 TRBV27 CASSLQGASTPLHF
. TRBV11-2 CASSLETGGNYGYTF
. TRBV30 CAWRMQGLTEAFF
TRBD2 TRBV7-2 CASSLNSGRRETQYF